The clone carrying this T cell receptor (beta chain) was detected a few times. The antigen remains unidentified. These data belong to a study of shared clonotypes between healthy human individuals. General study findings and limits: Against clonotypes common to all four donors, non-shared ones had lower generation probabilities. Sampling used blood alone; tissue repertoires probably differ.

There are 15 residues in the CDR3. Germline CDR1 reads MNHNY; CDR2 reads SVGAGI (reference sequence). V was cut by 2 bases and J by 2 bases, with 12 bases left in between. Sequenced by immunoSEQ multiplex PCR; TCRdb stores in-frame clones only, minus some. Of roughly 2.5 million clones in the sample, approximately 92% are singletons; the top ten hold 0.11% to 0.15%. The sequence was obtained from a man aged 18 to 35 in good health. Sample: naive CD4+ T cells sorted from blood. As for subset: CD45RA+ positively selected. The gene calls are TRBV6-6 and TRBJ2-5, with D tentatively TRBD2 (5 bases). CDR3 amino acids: CASSYVQRQQETQYF. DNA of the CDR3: TGTGCCAGCAGTTACGTCCAGCGGCAACAAGAGACCCAGTACTTC.